This T cell receptor beta chain stems from a study of synovial regulatory T cells in juvenile arthritis. Study results and caveats: Compared with other blood Treg cells, inflammation-associated Treg cells had reduced TCR diversity.

Notes on this clone: As yet, its antigen is unknown.

CDR3 size: 12 residues. No DNA sequence is on record. From germline, CDR1 is MDHEN and CDR2 SYDVKM. Assay: immunoSEQ multiplex PCR; the TCRdb copy retains only in-frame clones and omits some. The sample's table shows around 9,000 clones. The specimen sequenced was Treg cells from blood. Sample subset: HLA-DR+ inflammation-associated blood Treg cells. The chain employs TRBV28 and TRBJ1-4; TCRdb names TRBD1, which stays unverified in the absence of DNA. The source of this sequence is a donor younger than 30 with juvenile idiopathic arthritis. This chain's CDR3 is CASSQGGEKLFF.